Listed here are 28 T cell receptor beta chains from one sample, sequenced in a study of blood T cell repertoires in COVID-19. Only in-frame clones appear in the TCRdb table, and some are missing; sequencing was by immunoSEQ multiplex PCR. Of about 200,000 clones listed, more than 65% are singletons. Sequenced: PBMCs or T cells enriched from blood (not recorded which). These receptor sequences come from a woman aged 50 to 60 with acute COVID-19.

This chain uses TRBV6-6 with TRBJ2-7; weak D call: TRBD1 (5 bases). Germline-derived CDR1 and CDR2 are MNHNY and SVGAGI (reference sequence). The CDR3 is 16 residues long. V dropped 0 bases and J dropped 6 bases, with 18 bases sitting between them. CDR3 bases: TGTGCCAGCAGTTACTCAGCCGGACAAGGGGTAGGCGAGCAGTACGTC. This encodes CASSYSAGQGVGEQYV.

CDR3 coding DNA: TGTGCCACCAGTGAAGGACAGGTGGGTCAGCCCCAGCATTTT. It codes for CATSEGQVGQPQHF. The J gene is TRBJ1-5, the V gene TRBV24-1; 7 nucleotides agree with TRBD1. From germline, CDR1 is KGHDR and CDR2 SFDVKD. The CDR3 runs to 14 residues. V was clipped by 4 bases and J by 6 bases; unmatched bases: 5.

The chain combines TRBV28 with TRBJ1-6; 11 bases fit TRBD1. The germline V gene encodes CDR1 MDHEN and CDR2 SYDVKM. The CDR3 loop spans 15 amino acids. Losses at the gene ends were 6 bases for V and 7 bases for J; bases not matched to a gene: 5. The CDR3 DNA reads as TGTGCCAGCAGCCTGGGACAGGGGGGAAATTCACCCCTCCACTTT. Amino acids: CASSLGQGGNSPLHF.

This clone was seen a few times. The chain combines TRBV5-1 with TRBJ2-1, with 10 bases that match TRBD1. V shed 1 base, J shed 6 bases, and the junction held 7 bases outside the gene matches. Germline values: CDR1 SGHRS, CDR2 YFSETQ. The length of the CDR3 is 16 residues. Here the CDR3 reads CASSLLTGGSTNEQFF. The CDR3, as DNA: TGCGCCAGCAGCTTGCTGACAGGGGGCTCTACCAATGAGCAGTTCTTC.

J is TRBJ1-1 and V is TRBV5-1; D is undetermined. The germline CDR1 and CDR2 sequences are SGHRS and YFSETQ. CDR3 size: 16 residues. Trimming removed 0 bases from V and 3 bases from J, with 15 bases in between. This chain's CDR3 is CASSLEWLGEDTEAFF. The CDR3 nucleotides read TGCGCCAGCAGCTTGGAGTGGTTAGGTGAGGACACTGAAGCTTTCTTT. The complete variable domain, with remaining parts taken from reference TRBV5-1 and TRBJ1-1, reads KAGVTQTPRYLIKTRGQQVTLSCSPISGHRSVSWYQQTPGQGLQFLFEYFSETQRNKGNFPGRFSGRQFSNSRSEMNVSTLELGDSALYLCASSLEWLGEDTEAFFGQGTRLTVV.

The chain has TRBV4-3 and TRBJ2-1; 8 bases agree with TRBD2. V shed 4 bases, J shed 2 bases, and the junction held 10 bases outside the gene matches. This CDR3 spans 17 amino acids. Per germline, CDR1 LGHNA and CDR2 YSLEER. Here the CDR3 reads CASSPDPGGGAYNEQFF. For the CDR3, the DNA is TGCGCCAGCAGCCCGGACCCGGGGGGGGGCGCCTACAATGAGCAGTTCTTC.

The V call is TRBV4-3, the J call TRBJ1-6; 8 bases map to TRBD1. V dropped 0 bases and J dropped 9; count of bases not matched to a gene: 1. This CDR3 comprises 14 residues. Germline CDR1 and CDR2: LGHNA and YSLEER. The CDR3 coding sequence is TGCGCCAGCAGCCAAGATGGACAGGGTTCACCCCTCCACTTT. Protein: CASSQDGQGSPLHF.

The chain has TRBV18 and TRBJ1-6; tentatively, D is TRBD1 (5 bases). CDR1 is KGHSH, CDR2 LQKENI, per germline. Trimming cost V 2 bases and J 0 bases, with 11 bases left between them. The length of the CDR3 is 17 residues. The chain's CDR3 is CASSPETGGSYNSPLHF. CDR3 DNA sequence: TGTGCCAGCTCACCAGAGACCGGGGGCTCCTATAATTCACCCCTCCACTTT.

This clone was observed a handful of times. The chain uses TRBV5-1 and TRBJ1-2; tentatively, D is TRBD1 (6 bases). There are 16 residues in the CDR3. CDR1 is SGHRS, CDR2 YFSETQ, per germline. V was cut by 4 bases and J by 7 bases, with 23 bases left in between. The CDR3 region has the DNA TGCGCCAGCAGCCGGATGCCGACAGGCCCTAGTTCTGGCTACACCTTC. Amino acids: CASSRMPTGPSSGYTF.

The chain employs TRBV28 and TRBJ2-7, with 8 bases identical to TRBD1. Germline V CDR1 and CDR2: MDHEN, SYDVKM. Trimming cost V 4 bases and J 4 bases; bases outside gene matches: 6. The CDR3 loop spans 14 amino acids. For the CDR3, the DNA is TGTGCCAGCAGTTCCGGACAGGGCCCTTACGAGCAGTACGTC. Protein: CASSSGQGPYEQYV.

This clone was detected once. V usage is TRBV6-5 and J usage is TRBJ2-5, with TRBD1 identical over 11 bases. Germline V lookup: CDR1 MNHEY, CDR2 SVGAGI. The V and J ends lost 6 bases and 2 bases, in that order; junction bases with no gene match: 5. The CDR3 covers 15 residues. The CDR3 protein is CASRQDRGPQETQYF. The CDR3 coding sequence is TGTGCCAGCAGGCAGGACAGGGGGCCACAAGAGACCCAGTACTTC.

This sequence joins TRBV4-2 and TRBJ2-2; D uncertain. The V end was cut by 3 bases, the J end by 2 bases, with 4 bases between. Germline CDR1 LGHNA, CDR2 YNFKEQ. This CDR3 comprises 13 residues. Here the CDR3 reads CASSQYNTGELFF. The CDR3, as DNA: TGTGCCAGCAGCCAGTATAACACCGGGGAGCTGTTTTTT.

The DNA for the CDR3 is TGTGCCAGCAGTTTACCAGGACTGAGCGCCGAGCCAGATACGCAGTATTTT. It encodes CASSLPGLSAEPDTQYF. The gene calls are TRBV28 and TRBJ2-3, with D possibly matching TRBD2 (5 bases). Germline CDR1 reads MDHEN; CDR2 reads SYDVKM. This CDR3 contains 17 residues. With 2 bases removed from V and 4 bases from J, the gap between germline ends came to 19 bases.

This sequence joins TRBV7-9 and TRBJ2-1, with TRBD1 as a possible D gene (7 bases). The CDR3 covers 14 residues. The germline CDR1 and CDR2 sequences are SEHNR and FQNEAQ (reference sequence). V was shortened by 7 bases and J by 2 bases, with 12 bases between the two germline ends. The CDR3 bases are TGTGCCAGCACCCTCAGGGGGGCCTACAATGAGCAGTTCTTC. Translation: CASTLRGAYNEQFF.

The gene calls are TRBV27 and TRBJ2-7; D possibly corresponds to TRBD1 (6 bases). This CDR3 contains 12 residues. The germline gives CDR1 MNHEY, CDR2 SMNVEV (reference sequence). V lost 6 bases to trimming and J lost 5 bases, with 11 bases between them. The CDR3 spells CASRPGDNEQYV. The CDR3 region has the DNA TGTGCCAGCAGGCCAGGGGATAACGAGCAGTACGTC.

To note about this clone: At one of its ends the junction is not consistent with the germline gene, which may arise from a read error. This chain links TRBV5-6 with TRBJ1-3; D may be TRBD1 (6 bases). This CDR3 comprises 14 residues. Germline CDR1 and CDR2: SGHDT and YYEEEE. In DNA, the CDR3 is TGTGCCAGCACCTTGGACAGTTACGGAAACACCATATATTTT. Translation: CASTLDSYGNTIYF.

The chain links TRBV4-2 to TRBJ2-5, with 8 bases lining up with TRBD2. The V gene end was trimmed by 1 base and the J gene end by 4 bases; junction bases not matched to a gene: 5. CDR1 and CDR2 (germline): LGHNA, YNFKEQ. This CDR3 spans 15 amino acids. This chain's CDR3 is CASSQGGLGRETQYF. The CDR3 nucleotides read TGTGCCAGCAGCCAAGGGGGACTAGGGCGAGAGACCCAGTACTTC.

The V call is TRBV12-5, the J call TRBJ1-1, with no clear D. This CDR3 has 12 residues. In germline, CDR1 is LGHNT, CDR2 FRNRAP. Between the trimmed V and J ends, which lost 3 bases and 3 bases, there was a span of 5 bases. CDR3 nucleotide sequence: TGTGCTAGTGGTTTCTCCGACACTGAAGCTTTCTTT. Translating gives CASGFSDTEAFF.

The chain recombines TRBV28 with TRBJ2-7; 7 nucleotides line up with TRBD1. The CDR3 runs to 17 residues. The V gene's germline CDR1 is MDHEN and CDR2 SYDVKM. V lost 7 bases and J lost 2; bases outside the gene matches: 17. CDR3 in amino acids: CASTRGRVSLFAYEQYV. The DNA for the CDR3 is TGTGCCAGCACGAGGGGGCGAGTATCCTTGTTTGCCTACGAGCAGTACGTC.

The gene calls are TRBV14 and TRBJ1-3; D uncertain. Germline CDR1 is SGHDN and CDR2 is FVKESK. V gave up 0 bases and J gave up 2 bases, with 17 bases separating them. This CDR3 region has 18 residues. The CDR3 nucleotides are TGTGCCAGCAGCCAAGATCGAATCACAGCGGCGACTGGAAACACCATATATTTT. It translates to CASSQDRITAATGNTIYF. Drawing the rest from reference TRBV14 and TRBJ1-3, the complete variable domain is EAGVTQFPSHSVIEKGQTVTLRCDPISGHDNLYWYRRVMGKEIKFLLHFVKESKQDESGMPNNRFLAERTGGTYSTLKVQPAELEDSGVYFCASSQDRITAATGNTIYFGEGSWLTVV.

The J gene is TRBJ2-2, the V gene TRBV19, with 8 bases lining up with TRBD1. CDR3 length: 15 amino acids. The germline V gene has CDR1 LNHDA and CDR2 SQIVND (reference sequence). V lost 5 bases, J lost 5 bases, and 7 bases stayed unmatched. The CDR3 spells CASSPRQGWTGELFF. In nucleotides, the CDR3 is TGTGCCAGTAGTCCCCGACAGGGGTGGACCGGGGAGCTGTTTTTT.

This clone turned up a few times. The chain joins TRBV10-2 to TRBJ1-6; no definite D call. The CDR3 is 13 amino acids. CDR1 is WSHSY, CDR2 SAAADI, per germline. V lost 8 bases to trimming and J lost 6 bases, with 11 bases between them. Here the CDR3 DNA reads TGCGCCAGCGAAATTACGGGTAATTCACCCCTCCACTTT. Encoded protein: CASEITGNSPLHF.

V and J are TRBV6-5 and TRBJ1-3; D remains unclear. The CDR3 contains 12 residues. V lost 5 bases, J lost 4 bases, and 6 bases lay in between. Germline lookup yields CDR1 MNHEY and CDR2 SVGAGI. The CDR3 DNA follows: TGTGCCAGCAGTACAGTCGGAAACACCATATATTTT. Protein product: CASSTVGNTIYF.

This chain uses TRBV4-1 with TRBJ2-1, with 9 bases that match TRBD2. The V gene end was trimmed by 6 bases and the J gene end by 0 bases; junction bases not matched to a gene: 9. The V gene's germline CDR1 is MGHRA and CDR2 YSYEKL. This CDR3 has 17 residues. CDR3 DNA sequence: TGCGCCAGCAGGCCCGTAGCGGGGGTAAGCTCCTACAATGAGCAGTTCTTC. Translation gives CASRPVAGVSSYNEQFF.

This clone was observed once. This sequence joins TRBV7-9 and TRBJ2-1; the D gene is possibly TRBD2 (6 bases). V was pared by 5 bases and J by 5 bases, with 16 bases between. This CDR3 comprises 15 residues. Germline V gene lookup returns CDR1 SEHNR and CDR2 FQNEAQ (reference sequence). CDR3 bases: TGTGCCAGCAGCACCGGGGGTGCCGGCGACAATGAGCAGTTCTTC. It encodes CASSTGGAGDNEQFF.

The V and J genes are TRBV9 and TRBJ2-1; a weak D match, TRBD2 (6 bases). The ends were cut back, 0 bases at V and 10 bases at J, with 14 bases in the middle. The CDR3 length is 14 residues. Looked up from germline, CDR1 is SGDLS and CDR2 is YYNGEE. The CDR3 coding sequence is TGTGCCAGCAGCGTAGTCCCAGGGAGGAACGAGCAGTTCTTC. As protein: CASSVVPGRNEQFF.

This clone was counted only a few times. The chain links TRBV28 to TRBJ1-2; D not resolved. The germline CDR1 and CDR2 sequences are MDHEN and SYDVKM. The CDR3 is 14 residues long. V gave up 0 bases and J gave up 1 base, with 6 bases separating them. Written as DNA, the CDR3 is TGTGCCAGCAGTTTATGGAACAGTAACTATGGCTACACCTTC. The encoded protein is CASSLWNSNYGYTF.

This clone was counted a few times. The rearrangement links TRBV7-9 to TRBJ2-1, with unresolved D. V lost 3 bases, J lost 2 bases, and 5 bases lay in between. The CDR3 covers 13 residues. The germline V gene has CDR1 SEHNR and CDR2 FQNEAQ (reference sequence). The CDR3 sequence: CASSFSAYNEQFF. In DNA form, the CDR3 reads TGTGCCAGCAGCTTTAGTGCCTACAATGAGCAGTTCTTC.